This T cell receptor beta chain is from a study of T cells in Graves' hyperthyroidism and ophthalmopathy (dated by TCRdb to about 2019). About the study as a whole: Peripheral blood was collected at initial diagnosis, before any treatment. To identify distinguishing TCR V-J signatures, a discovery cohort of some 99 patients was used, comprising 43 with Graves' ophthalmopathy and some 60 with stable Graves' hyperthyroidism. Prospective prediction of ophthalmopathy was tested in an independent validation cohort of fewer than 20 hyperthyroidism patients and roughly 16 patients who later progressed to ophthalmopathy. The 100 discovery patients were divided at random into training and test sets in a 7:3 ratio. In addition, the study compared T-cell repertoires in thyroid tissue and in blood from over 5 Graves' hyperthyroidism patients. After sampling, hyperthyroidism patients received methimazole starting at 30 mg daily, and ophthalmopathy patients received high-dose intravenous methylprednisolone. TCR Vbeta CDR3 sequencing of fewer than 150 peripheral blood samples (roughly 43 ophthalmopathy, roughly 72 hyperthyroidism and some 17 progressor patients) is reported in the paper. What the research found in general, with its limitations: In validation, the model predicted progression to ophthalmopathy with approximately 71% sensitivity and about 72% specificity, a median of about 6 months before onset. No statistical method was used to fix the sample size in advance, and group allocation was not hidden from the investigators. Ophthalmopathy was separated from stable hyperthyroidism by a 13 V-J signature model, with about 88% sensitivity and roughly 84% specificity obtained in cross-validation and 80%/75% obtained in testing. Most expanded thyroid clonotypes (frequency above 0.001) were also found in blood, which suggests that blood repertoires may mirror thyroid immune responses.

V gives up 5 bases and J gives up 7 bases, and the segment between their germline ends measures 14 bases. The CDR3 holds 13 amino acids from the cysteine to the phenylalanine. Only CDR3 DNA is held: 39 bases, read in frame from base 1. The germline V gene specifies SGHVS as CDR1 and FQNEAQ as CDR2. Amplification of TCR beta CDR3 regions was carried out from RNA transcripts. The TCR CDR3 was subjected to a first round of RT-PCR using the HTBI primer set and the Qiagen OneStep RT-PCR kit. A second multiplex PCR round built the libraries, followed by size selection and purification. The libraries were sequenced on an Illumina HiSeq2000 using paired-end 100 bp reads. In the original analysis: SOAPnuke was used to process the raw data, with reads discarded if the reads contained adapters or uncalled bases, had a mean Phred below 15, or lacked an exact constant-primer or identifier match. High-quality paired reads were merged with COPE v1.2.5, and unique nucleotide sequences were defined as clonotypes. MiTCR v1.1 was used to align the clonotypes against IMGT TRBV, TRBD and TRBJ reference segments. The analysis was restricted to V-J combinations with a frequency above 0.0001, which together covered 99.2% of the repertoires. The TCS score was defined as F50 (clonal expansion) divided by E x V (chaos), with BLOSUM62-based TCRdist calculated between CDR3 peptides within each V-J. Welch's t-statistics and random forest reduced around 510 V-J features to 13, which were used in a naive Bayes classifier (R e1071). Starting from the raw public reads, TCRdb applied fastp trimming at Q25, assembled clones with MiXCR and retained in-frame beta chains. Here each entry gathers all rows of one CDR3 protein and keeps the most common genes and DNA. The V and J calls reflect TCRdb's pipeline rather than the authors' work. Counted in this sample were 500,000 to 650,000 distinct CDR3 sequences; approximately 15% of them appeared once. Under 15% of the sample lies in the top ten.

Ophthalmopathy patients had moderately to severely active disease, Clinical Activity Score of at least 3, NOSPECS grade of at least 4, and duration under 3 months. Exclusion was applied to patients with uncontrolled infections, other autoimmune diseases, pregnancy or lactation. Diagnoses relied on clinical symptoms, serum thyroxine and TRAb, thyroid ultrasound and orbital computed tomography. PBMCs were isolated from 10 ml of fresh peripheral blood by Ficoll-Paque density gradient centrifugation. Total RNA was extracted with Trizol reagent, and quality was checked on an Agilent 2100 Bioanalyzer. Comment on this clonotype: It has no known antigen specificity. No base quality information exists; no much larger clone differs at one position.

The sequenced sample was blood. Rearrangement joined TRBV7-8 to TRBJ1-2; no D gene call is confident. The receptor's source is a woman aged 45-60 years with Graves' ophthalmopathy. The CDR3 protein sequence reads: CASSPLYSGGYTF. The nucleotide sequence reads as follows: TGTGCCAGCAGCCCACTATATTCTGGTGGCTACACCTTC.